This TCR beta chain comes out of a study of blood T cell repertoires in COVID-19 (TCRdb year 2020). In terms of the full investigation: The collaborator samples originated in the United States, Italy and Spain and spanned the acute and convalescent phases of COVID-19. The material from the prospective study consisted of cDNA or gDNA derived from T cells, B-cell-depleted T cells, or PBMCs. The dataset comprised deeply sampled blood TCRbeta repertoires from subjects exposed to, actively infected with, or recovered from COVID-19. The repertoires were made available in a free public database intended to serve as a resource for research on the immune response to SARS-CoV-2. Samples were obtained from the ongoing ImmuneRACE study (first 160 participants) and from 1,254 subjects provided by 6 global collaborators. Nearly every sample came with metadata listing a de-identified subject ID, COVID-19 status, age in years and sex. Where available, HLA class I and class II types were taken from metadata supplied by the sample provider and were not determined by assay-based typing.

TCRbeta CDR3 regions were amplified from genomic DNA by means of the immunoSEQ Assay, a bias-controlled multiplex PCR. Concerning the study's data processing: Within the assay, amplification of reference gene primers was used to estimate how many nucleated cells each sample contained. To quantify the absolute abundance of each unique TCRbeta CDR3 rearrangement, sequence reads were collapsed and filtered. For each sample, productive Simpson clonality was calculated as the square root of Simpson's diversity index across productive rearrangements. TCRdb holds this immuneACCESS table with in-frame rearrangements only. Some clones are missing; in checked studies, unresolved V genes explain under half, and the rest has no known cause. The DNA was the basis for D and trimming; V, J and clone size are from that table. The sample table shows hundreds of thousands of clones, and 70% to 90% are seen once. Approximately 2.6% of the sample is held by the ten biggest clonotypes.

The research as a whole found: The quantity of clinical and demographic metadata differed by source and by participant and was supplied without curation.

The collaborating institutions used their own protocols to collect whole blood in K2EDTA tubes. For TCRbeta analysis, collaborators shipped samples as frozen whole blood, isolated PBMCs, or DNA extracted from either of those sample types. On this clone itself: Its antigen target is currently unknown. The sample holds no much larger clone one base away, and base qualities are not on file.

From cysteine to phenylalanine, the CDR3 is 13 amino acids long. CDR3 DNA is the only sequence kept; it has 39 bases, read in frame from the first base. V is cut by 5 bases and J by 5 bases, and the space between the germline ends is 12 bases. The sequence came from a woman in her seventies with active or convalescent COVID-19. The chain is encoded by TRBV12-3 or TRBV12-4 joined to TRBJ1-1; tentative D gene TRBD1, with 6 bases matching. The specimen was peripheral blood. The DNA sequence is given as TGTGCCAGCAGTATACAGGGAAGTACTGAAGCTTTCTTT. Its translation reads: CASSIQGSTEAFF.